The 28 T cell receptor beta chains below were found in one sample sequenced in a study of blood T cells in healthy people across ages. Through a sample-barcoded 5' primer and a J-beta primer mix, a second PCR was run for roughly 7 to 12 cycles. TCRdb called the 5' RACE reads again in MiXCR, with one record for every CDR3 protein. The data show roughly 1.5 million distinct CDR3 sequences, roughly 43% seen once. The sequenced sample consisted of blood. All receptors derive from a young woman in good health.

V and J are TRBV14 and TRBJ1-2, with TRBD1 as a possible D gene (6 bases). The CDR3 consists of 16 residues. Germline-derived CDR1 and CDR2 are SGHDN and FVKESK. V lost 1 base and J 2 bases, leaving 14 bases between the germline ends. DNA for the CDR3: TGTGCCAGCAGCCAAGTATCAGGGGACCCAAACTATGGCTACACCTTC. Its translation: CASSQVSGDPNYGYTF.

The genes are TRBV5-5 and TRBJ2-7; 9 nucleotides agree with TRBD1. CDR1 is SGHKS and CDR2 is YYEKEE in the germline V gene (reference sequence). J gave up 4 bases and V 4 bases, and 12 bases lay outside the gene matches. There are 16 residues in the CDR3. CDR3 nucleotides: TGTGCCAGCAGCCAAATGCCGGGACAGGGTATGTACGAGCAGTACTTC. Residues: CASSQMPGQGMYEQYF. The complete variable domain, with remaining parts taken from reference TRBV5-5 and TRBJ2-7, reads DAGVTQSPTHLIKTRGQQVTLRCSPISGHKSVSWYQQVLGQGPQFIFQYYEKEERGRGNFPDRFSARQFPNYSSELNVNALLLGDSALYLCASSQMPGQGMYEQYFGPGTRLTVT.

The sample holds a few counts of this clonotype. V is TRBV29-1 and J is TRBJ1-1, with no clear D. Germline V CDR1 and CDR2: SQVTM, ANQGSEA. The CDR3 extends over 10 amino acids. Trimming stripped 4 bases from V and 3 bases from J, with 3 bases between. The chain's CDR3 is CSVGYTEAFF. The DNA of the CDR3 is TGCAGCGTTGGTTACACTGAAGCTTTCTTT.

The V call is TRBV4-3, the J call TRBJ2-2; 8 positions match TRBD2. Germline CDR1 and CDR2: LGHNA and YSLEER. Trimming at V came to 0 bases and at J to 7 bases, leaving 10 bases not matched to a gene. The CDR3 is 17 amino acids. CDR3 sequence: CASSQDLSGGGGGELFF. CDR3 sequence (DNA): TGCGCCAGCAGCCAAGATCTTTCGGGAGGGGGTGGCGGGGAGCTGTTTTTT.

This clonotype was seen more than once but under ten times. CDR3 region: CSARLVPSSYNEQFF. Here the CDR3 DNA reads TGCAGTGCTAGGTTGGTGCCGAGCTCCTACAATGAGCAGTTCTTC. V usage is TRBV20-1 and J usage is TRBJ2-1; no definite D call. V lost 3 bases and J 0 bases, leaving 12 bases between the germline ends. The CDR3 sequence is 15 residues long. Germline V gene data show CDR1 as DFQATT and CDR2 as SNEGSKA (reference sequence).

This clonotype was detected many times. This chain uses TRBV12-3 or TRBV12-4 with TRBJ2-1; D might be TRBD2 (7 bases). V was clipped by 6 bases and J by 0 bases, with 12 bases between them. The length of the CDR3 is 15 residues. Here the CDR3 DNA reads TGTGCCAGCAGCCTTCGGGGGGCCTCCTACAATGAGCAGTTCTTC. It translates to CASSLRGASYNEQFF.

In this sample, this clonotype turned up many times. The junction departs from the called germline gene at one end, perhaps through a read error. CDR3 nucleotide sequence: TGCGCCAGCAGTCAAGTTCGTGGGGGATGGCCCTACAATGAGCAGTTCTTC. Amino acid sequence: CASSQVRGGWPYNEQFF. This sequence joins TRBV4-1 and TRBJ2-1, with D possibly being TRBD1 or TRBD2 (5 bases each). CDR1 and CDR2 from the germline V gene are MGHRA and YSYEKL. CDR3 length: 17 residues.

The rearrangement uses TRBV6-2 or TRBV6-3 and TRBJ2-3; 12 nucleotides agree with TRBD2. The CDR3 spans 17 residues. The germline gives CDR1 MNHEY, CDR2 SVGEGT. V lost 0 bases and J lost 2; bases outside the gene matches: 3. The CDR3 nucleotides read TGTGCCAGCAGTTACTCGCTAGCGGGAGGGATCACAGATACGCAGTATTTT. Translating gives CASSYSLAGGITDTQYF.

In its sample, this clonotype was seen a few times. This chain uses TRBV20-1 with TRBJ2-1; tentative D call: TRBD1 (6 bases). The CDR3 is 14 amino acids. Trimming stripped 3 bases from V and 4 bases from J, with 13 bases between. The germline CDR1 and CDR2 sequences are DFQATT and SNEGSKA (reference sequence). The CDR3 is CSASRADRYNEQFF. In nucleotides, the CDR3 is TGCAGTGCTAGTAGGGCGGACAGATACAATGAGCAGTTCTTC.

The chain has TRBV6-2 or TRBV6-3 and TRBJ2-3, with D possibly being TRBD1 (7 bases). The CDR3 covers 15 residues. The germline V gene encodes CDR1 MNHEY and CDR2 SVGEGT. The V gene lost 2 bases and the J gene lost 2 bases, with 11 bases spanning the gap. The CDR3 DNA reads as TGTGCCAGCAGTTACGGAGGGGGCGACACAGATACGCAGTATTTT. Translating gives CASSYGGGDTDTQYF.

The chain couples TRBV20-1 to TRBJ1-2; no clear D. The CDR3 extends over 13 amino acids. V was trimmed by 5 bases and J by 4 bases, leaving 14 bases between them. From germline, CDR1 is DFQATT and CDR2 SNEGSKA (reference sequence). For the CDR3, the DNA is TGCAGTGCTGCTCCTGAGGGTTCCTATGGCTACACCTTC. Translating gives CSAAPEGSYGYTF.

This chain connects TRBV20-1 to TRBJ1-1, with D perhaps TRBD1 (5 bases). CDR3 length: 15 residues. CDR1 and CDR2 (germline): DFQATT, SNEGSKA (reference sequence). V lost 5 bases and J lost 4, with 20 bases in between. DNA of the CDR3: TGCAGTGCTGGAGTCCAGCGAGGGGCGGGCACTGAAGCTTTCTTT. It translates to CSAGVQRGAGTEAFF.

The chain carries TRBV27 and TRBJ2-1; no clear D. V was pared by 4 bases and J by 1 base, with 8 bases between. The germline CDR1 and CDR2 sequences are MNHEY and SMNVEV (reference sequence). The CDR3 sequence is 14 residues long. This CDR3 reads CASSYLRSYNEQFF. CDR3 DNA: TGTGCCAGCAGTTATTTACGGTCCTACAATGAGCAGTTCTTC.

In the case of this clonotype: A much larger clone is a single base away; this may be a read error. This chain links TRBV7-6 with TRBJ2-1; D call uncertain. The V end was cut by 5 bases, the J end by 3 bases, with 14 bases between. Germline CDR1 SGHVS, CDR2 FNYEAQ. The CDR3 loop spans 15 amino acids. CDR3 nucleotide sequence: TGTGCCAGCAGCCTAGTTGGGCACAGCTACAATGAGCAGTTCTTC. Protein: CASSLVGHSYNEQFF.

CDR3 bases: TGCGCCAGCAGCAACCGGGACGGTGAAATGGATGGCTACACCTTC. Translated: CASSNRDGEMDGYTF. This sequence joins TRBV5-1 and TRBJ1-2, with D possibly TRBD1 on 5 matching bases. V dropped 4 bases and J dropped 6 bases, with 19 bases sitting between them. Germline-derived CDR1 and CDR2 are SGHRS and YFSETQ. This CDR3 spans 15 amino acids.

Note on this clonotype: Mismatch with germline at one junction end may stem from a read error. The rearrangement uses TRBV5-4 and TRBJ2-5; D uncertain. This CDR3 is built from 13 residues. Germline V gene sequence: CDR1 SGHNT, CDR2 YYREEE (reference sequence). The CDR3 DNA follows: TGTGTCAGCAGCTACGGCACCCAAGAGACCCAGTACTTC. Translating gives CVSSYGTQETQYF.

This clonotype was seen a handful of times. The chain couples TRBV29-1 to TRBJ2-2, with D unresolved. The CDR3 length is 11 residues. Looked up from germline, CDR1 is SQVTM and CDR2 is ANQGSEA. V lost 1 base, J lost 7 bases, and 4 bases lay in between. In DNA, the CDR3 is TGCAGCGTTGAAGGCGGCGGGGAGCTGTTTTTT. It yields the protein CSVEGGGELFF.

CDR3 nucleotides: TGCAGTGCAATAGGGTATGGGACAGCCTCCTACAATGAGCAGTACTTC. Its translation: CSAIGYGTASYNEQYF. This chain joins TRBV20-1 and TRBJ2-7; TRBD1 agrees at 7 bases. Germline-derived CDR1 and CDR2 are DFQATT and SNEGSKA (reference sequence). J gave up 7 bases and V 6 bases, and 21 bases lay outside the gene matches. This CDR3 has 16 residues.

The J gene is TRBJ1-1, the V gene TRBV12-3 or TRBV12-4; D is unclear. The CDR3 covers 13 residues. Trimming took 4 bases from V and 6 from J, leaving 12 bases between them. The CDR3 DNA is TGTGCCAGCAGTTCTCGGGAGACGGCTGAAGCTTTCTTT. Protein sequence: CASSSRETAEAFF.

V is TRBV14 and J is TRBJ1-1, with D tentatively TRBD1 (6 bases). Germline lookup yields CDR1 SGHDN and CDR2 FVKESK. The ends were cut back, 5 bases at V and 6 bases at J, with 16 bases in the middle. The CDR3 loop spans 14 amino acids. The CDR3 reads CASSLYTGYAEAFF. CDR3 nucleotide sequence: TGTGCCAGCAGCTTATACACAGGGTACGCTGAAGCTTTCTTT.

The rearrangement uses TRBV7-2 and TRBJ2-7; D may be TRBD1 (6 bases). CDR3 length: 15 residues. V lost 5 bases, J lost 3 bases, and 17 bases lay in between. Germline CDR1 reads SGHTA; CDR2 reads FQGNSA. The DNA of the CDR3 is TGTACCAGCAGCCCCGGGACATTTTCCGACTACGAGCAGTACTTC. Its translation: CTSSPGTFSDYEQYF. The entire variable domain, with the rest obtained from reference TRBV7-2 and TRBJ2-7, is as follows: GAGVSQSPSNKVTEKGKDVELRCDPISGHTALYWYRQSLGQGLEFLIYFQGNSAPDKSGLPSDRFSAERTGGSVSTLTIQRTQQEDSAVYLCTSSPGTFSDYEQYFGPGTRLTVT.

This clonotype came up a few times. The rearrangement joins TRBV29-1 to TRBJ2-2, with 7 nucleotides matching TRBD1. The V gene end was trimmed by 6 bases and the J gene end by 1 base; junction bases not matched to a gene: 2. The CDR3 consists of 13 residues. Germline V gene sequence: CDR1 SQVTM, CDR2 ANQGSEA. DNA for the CDR3: TGCAGCGTACGGACAGGGAACACCGGGGAGCTGTTTTTT. The encoded protein is CSVRTGNTGELFF.

The rearrangement links TRBV28 to TRBJ1-1, with D tentatively TRBD1 (6 bases). CDR1 and CDR2 from the germline V gene are MDHEN and SYDVKM. The CDR3 loop spans 14 amino acids. V was cut by 1 base and J by 4 bases, with 10 bases left in between. The CDR3 spells CASSLFPGVTEAFF. DNA of the CDR3: TGTGCCAGCAGTTTATTTCCAGGGGTCACTGAAGCTTTCTTT.

This rearrangement joins TRBV10-2 to TRBJ2-5, with a weak D call TRBD1 (6 bases). The J call may be incorrect, as the DNA end agrees better with TRBJ2-7. The CDR3 is made up of 12 amino acids. Germline V lookup: CDR1 WSHSY, CDR2 SAAADI. The CDR3 DNA sequence: TGCGCCAGCAGCTCAGGGGTTAGCGAGCAGTACTTC. Translated, it gives CASSSGVSEQYF.

This clonotype was counted at least ten times. The gene calls are TRBV4-1 and TRBJ2-7; 11 bases are shared with TRBD1. The CDR3 sequence is 16 residues long. V dropped 0 bases and J dropped 7; count of bases not matched to a gene: 8. The germline V gene encodes CDR1 MGHRA and CDR2 YSYEKL. The CDR3 nucleotides read TGCGCCAGCAGCCAAGATCGGACAGGGGGCTGGAATGAGCAGTACTTC. Translating gives CASSQDRTGGWNEQYF.

This clonotype appeared a few times. V usage is TRBV25-1 and J usage is TRBJ1-2, with D unclear. The germline V and J ends were trimmed by 0 bases and 3 bases, with 8 bases remaining between them. This CDR3 contains 14 residues. Germline V gives CDR1 MGHDK, CDR2 SYGVNS. The CDR3 reads CASSEYASDYGYTF. The CDR3 DNA reads TGTGCCAGCAGTGAATATGCGTCCGACTATGGCTACACCTTC.

The J gene is TRBJ2-3, the V gene TRBV7-6, with a possible D match to TRBD2 (6 bases). Germline V gene lookup returns CDR1 SGHVS and CDR2 FNYEAQ. V was clipped by 7 bases and J by 1 base, with 15 bases between them. The CDR3 is 15 residues long. CDR3 sequence: CASNYNPSGTDTQYF. The CDR3 DNA reads as TGTGCCAGCAACTATAACCCTAGCGGCACAGATACGCAGTATTTT.

The V and J genes are TRBV27 and TRBJ2-7, with 7 bases identical to TRBD2. The CDR3 consists of 14 residues. Trimming cost V 5 bases and J 5 bases; bases outside gene matches: 9. The germline CDR1 and CDR2 sequences are MNHEY and SMNVEV (reference sequence). The CDR3 DNA sequence: TGTGCCAGCAGTACTGTCGCGGGGGTGGACGAGCAGTACTTC. Protein sequence: CASSTVAGVDEQYF.